This entry concerns a single T cell receptor beta chain. Germline V gene lookup returns CDR1 MNHEY and CDR2 SVGAGI. V lost 10 bases, J lost 3 bases, and 8 bases stayed unmatched. The CDR3 is 15 amino acids. The sample originates from a study of control samples from healthy donors and cancer patients. Profiling relied on immunoSEQ multiplex PCR, and the TCRdb table lists in-frame clones only, not all of them. The repertoire holds some 150,000 clones, with more than 90% as singletons. The chain is built from TRBV6-5 and TRBJ1-4; 10 bases fit TRBD1. The sample was blood. The origin of this receptor is a man aged 25-45 years in good health. The CDR3 reads CAISGQGRANEKLFF. As DNA, the CDR3 is TGTGCCATCTCGGGACAGGGGAGAGCTAATGAAAAACTGTTTTTT.